This T cell receptor beta chain was captured in a study of T cell responses to AZD1222 COVID-19 vaccine. Study-wide points: Just six or seven AZD1222 recipients tested seropositive at baseline. Sampled repertoires all dated from after the peak T cell response. Spike-wide vaccine-associated CD4 TCRs dominated at 160-218 and 743-854.

V was clipped by 4 bases and J by 8 bases, with 8 bases between them. This CDR3 is 12 amino acids long. The protocol was immunoSEQ multiplex PCR, while the TCRdb copy is restricted to in-frame clones and leaves out a portion. The data contain 180,000 or so clones, less than 95% of them singletons. A remark on this clone: Its antigen remains unidentified.

The TCR comes from an adult in good health. Sequencing used peripheral blood, obtained on day 0 of AZD1222 vaccination. The V and J genes are TRBV12-3 or TRBV12-4 and TRBJ1-4; D possibly corresponds to TRBD1 (5 bases). The CDR3 reads CASSWGGEKLFF. The DNA for the CDR3 is TGTGCCAGCAGTTGGGGGGGGGAAAAACTGTTTTTT.